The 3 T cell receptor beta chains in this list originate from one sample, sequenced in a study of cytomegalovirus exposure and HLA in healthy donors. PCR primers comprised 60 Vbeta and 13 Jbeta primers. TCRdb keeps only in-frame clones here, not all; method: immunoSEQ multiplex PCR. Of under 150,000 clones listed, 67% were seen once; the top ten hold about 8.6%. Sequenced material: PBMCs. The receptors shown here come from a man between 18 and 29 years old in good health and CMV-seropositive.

The CDR3: CASSQDRFNTGELFF. DNA of the CDR3: TGCGCCAGCAGCCAGGACAGGTTCAACACCGGGGAGCTGTTTTTT. The chain joins TRBV5-1 to TRBJ2-2; 7 bases are shared with TRBD1. The CDR3 contains 15 residues. V gave up 4 bases and J gave up 2 bases; unmatched junction bases: 5. The germline CDR1 and CDR2 sequences are SGHRS and YFSETQ. The full variable domain, in which reference TRBV5-1 and TRBJ2-2 provide the parts outside the CDR3, is KAGVTQTPRYLIKTRGQQVTLSCSPISGHRSVSWYQQTPGQGLQFLFEYFSETQRNKGNFPGRFSGRQFSNSRSEMNVSTLELGDSALYLCASSQDRFNTGELFFGEGSRLTVL.

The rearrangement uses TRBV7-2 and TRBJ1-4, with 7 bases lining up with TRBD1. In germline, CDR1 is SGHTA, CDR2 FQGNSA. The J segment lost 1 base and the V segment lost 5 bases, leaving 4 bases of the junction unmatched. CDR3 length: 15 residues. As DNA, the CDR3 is TGTGCCAGCAGCCCAAGACAGGGAACTAATGAAAAACTGTTTTTT. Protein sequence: CASSPRQGTNEKLFF.

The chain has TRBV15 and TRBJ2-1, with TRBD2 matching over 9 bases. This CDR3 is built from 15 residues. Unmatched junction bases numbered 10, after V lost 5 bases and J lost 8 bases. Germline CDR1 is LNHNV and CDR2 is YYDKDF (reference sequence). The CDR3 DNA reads TGTGCCACCAGCTCGCGGGGGGGCGGGTTCTATGAGCAGTTCTTC. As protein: CATSSRGGGFYEQFF.